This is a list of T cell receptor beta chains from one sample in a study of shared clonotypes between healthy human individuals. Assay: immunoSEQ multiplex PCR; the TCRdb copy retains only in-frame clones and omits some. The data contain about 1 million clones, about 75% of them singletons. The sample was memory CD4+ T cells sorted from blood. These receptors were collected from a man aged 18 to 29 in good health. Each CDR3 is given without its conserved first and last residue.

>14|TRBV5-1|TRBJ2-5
ASSHTSGDPSETQY
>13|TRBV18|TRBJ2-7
ASSLGGRGIGEQY
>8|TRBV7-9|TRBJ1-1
ASSVREAF
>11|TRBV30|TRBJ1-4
ASTGRSLEKLF
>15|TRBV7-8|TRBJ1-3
ASSLRTGHISGNTIY
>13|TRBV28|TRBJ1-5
ASSRRGGGNQPQH
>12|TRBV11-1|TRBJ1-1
ASSLEAGNTEAF
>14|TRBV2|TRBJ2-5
ASRSGGGGRQETQY
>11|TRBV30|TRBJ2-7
AWSVGLAYEQY
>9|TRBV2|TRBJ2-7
ASRQVHEQY
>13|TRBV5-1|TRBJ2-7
ASSLVGSVAYEQY
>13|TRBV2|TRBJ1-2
ASSEVGGLYYGYT
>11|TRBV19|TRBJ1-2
ASSKEGNYGYT
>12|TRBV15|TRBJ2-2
ATSLDRGKGELF
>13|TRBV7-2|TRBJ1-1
ASSLAFGTNTEAF
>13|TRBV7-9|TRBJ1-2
ASSLGGSLGYGYT
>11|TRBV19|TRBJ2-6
AGRDIEANVLT
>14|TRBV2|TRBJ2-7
ASSEGLAGGSYEQY
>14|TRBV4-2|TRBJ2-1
ASSQESSGAYNEQF
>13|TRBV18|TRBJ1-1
ASSPNKLDRTEAF
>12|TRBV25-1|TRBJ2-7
ASSDRGGRDEQY
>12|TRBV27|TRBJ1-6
ASSLSPLNSPLH
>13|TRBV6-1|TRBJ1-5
ATRREDRVNQPQH
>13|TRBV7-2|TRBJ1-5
ASSLGRDRNQPQH
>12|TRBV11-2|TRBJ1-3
ASSYRGPGNTIY
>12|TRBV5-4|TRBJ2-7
ASSSRDRAYEQY
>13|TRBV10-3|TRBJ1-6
AISVEGLGNSPLH
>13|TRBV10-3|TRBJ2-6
AISEGASGANVLT
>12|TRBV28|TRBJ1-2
ASSLQGTKGGYT
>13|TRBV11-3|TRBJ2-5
ASSPSRGALETQY
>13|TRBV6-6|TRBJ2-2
AGKGTSGDAGELF
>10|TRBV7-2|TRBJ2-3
ASSLRADTQY
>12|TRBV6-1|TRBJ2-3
ASKTGAVADTQY
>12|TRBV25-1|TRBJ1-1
ASSELGKGSRAF
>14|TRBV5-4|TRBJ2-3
ASSFSSGGLTDTQY
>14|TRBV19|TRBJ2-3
ASSRGTSGITDTQY
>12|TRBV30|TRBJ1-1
ASSRTDLNTEAF
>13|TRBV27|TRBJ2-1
ASTPGTASYNEQF
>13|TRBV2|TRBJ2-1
ASRTGTSAYNEQF
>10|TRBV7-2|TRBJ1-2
ASSLPGLGYT
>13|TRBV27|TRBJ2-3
ASSLRGHSTDTQY
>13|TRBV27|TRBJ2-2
ASSLQGANAGELF
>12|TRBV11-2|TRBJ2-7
ASTDRQGSYEQY
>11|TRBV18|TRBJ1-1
ASSLGPNTEAF
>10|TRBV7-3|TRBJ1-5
ASSLADPRQH
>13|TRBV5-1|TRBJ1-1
ASSFGTGENTEAF
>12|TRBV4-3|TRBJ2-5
ASSQGLGGETQY
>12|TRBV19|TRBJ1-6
ASSRRDGYSPLH
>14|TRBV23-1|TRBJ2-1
ASALARRCSYNEQF
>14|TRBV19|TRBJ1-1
ASKRRIGIQNTEAF
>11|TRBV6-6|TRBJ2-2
ATLLVNTGELF
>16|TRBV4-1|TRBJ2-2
ASSQDSLPRTHTGELF